This T cell receptor (beta chain) was found in a study of control samples from healthy donors and cancer patients. Trimming stripped 4 bases from V and 8 bases from J, with 14 bases between. CDR3 length: 13 residues. CDR1 is PRHDT, CDR2 FYEKMQ, per germline (reference sequence). Sequencing was performed with immunoSEQ multiplex PCR; in TCRdb, only in-frame clones are kept and a portion is missing. The sample consists of under 150,000 clones, approximately 92% of them appearing once. The sequencing sample was made of blood. V usage is TRBV13 and J usage is TRBJ1-2; no definite D call. The clonotype comes from a man aged 25 to 40 in good health. The CDR3, as DNA: TGTGCCAGCAGCTCTACCCATATTGGGGGCTACACCTTC. Protein product: CASSSTHIGGYTF. Full variable domain (missing parts from reference TRBV13 and TRBJ1-2): AAGVIQSPRHLIKEKRETATLKCYPIPRHDTVYWYQQGPGQDPQFLISFYEKMQSDKGSIPDRFSAQQFSDYHSELNMSSLELGDSALYFCASSSTHIGGYTFGSGTRLTVV.